This T cell receptor beta chain was identified during a study of blood T cell repertoires in COVID-19. The sample holds one count of this clone. The CDR3 length is 16 residues. Trimming removed 3 bases at V and 4 bases at J, with 19 bases between. The germline V gene encodes CDR1 LNHNV and CDR2 YYDKDF (reference sequence). Measured with immunoSEQ multiplex PCR; TCRdb has only the in-frame clones, and not every one. The sample consists of roughly 290,000 clones, about 80% of them appearing once. This clonotype was sampled from a person aged 65 to 85 with COVID-19, enrolled during active disease. The V and J genes are TRBV15 and TRBJ2-7; the D gene is possibly TRBD1 (6 bases). What was sequenced was peripheral blood. DNA for the CDR3: TGTGCCACCAGCAGCGGACCGGGACACTTCTCTTACGAGCAGTACTTC. This encodes CATSSGPGHFSYEQYF.